The TCR beta chain under discussion was sequenced for a study of CD4 T cells in relation to SARS-CoV-2 and coronaviruses. Turning to the study itself: After around 10 days of antigen culture, PBMC TCR beta CDR3s were sequenced. The HLA restriction of the shared crossreactive spike epitopes was mapped.

With regard to this clone: The antigen is not known.

CD4+ T cells from unexposed donors were obtained before the COVID-19 pandemic (2011-2018). The cells were cultured for under twelve days before CD4+ T cells were isolated. Trimming pared 5 bases from V and 7 bases from J, leaving 6 bases between. Looked up from germline, CDR1 is ENHRY and CDR2 is SYGVKD. CDR3 length: 11 residues. TCRdb's table, derived via immunoSEQ multiplex PCR, lists solely in-frame clones and lacks some. The sample includes 18,000 or so clones, 70% to 85% seen only once; the top ten take over 25%. This sequence joins TRBV10-3 and TRBJ1-3; D gene unclear. The sample was CD4+ T cells from PBMCs, cultured in vitro. The TCR sequence derives from a human donor in good health. CDR3 protein: CAISTVNTIYF. CDR3 in DNA: TGTGCCATCAGTACGGTGAACACCATATATTTT.